The rows below give T cell receptor beta chains drawn from one sample of a study of early T cells in non-severe SARS-CoV-2 infection. A single record per CDR3 protein comes from TCRdb applying MiXCR to the 5' RACE reads. The table has tens of thousands of distinct CDR3 sequences, 5.9% seen once. The sample here was whole blood, taken at baseline. The receptors derive from an adult who was a healthcare worker with PCR-confirmed SARS-CoV-2 infection or an uninfected control (not recorded which). CDR3s include the opening cysteine and the closing phenylalanine or tryptophan. D genes are given only for firm matches. Some rows mark clone size as missing; the rest say once, few, many or name a class of expanded clone.

abundance: many
j_gene: TRBJ2-1
d_gene: NA
v_gene: TRBV2
CDR3aa: CATPGIQNYNEQFF
CDR3nt: TGTGCCACCCCGGGGATACAGAACTACAATGAGCAGTTCTTC

abundance: many
j_gene: TRBJ2-7
d_gene: NA
v_gene: TRBV28
CDR3aa: CASSTLQGYEQYF
CDR3nt: TGTGCCAGCAGCACCCTTCAGGGCTACGAGCAGTACTTC

abundance: many
j_gene: TRBJ1-3
d_gene: NA
v_gene: TRBV28
CDR3aa: CASSLSPASGNTIYF
CDR3nt: TGTGCCAGCAGTTTATCTCCAGCCTCTGGAAACACCATATATTTT

abundance: few
j_gene: TRBJ2-7
d_gene: NA
v_gene: TRBV30
CDR3aa: CAWSIVTGRPEQYF
CDR3nt: TGTGCCTGGAGTATCGTGACAGGCAGGCCAGAGCAGTACTTC

abundance: NA
j_gene: TRBJ2-5
d_gene: TRBD2
v_gene: TRBV7-6
CDR3aa: CASSVLAGEETQYF
CDR3nt: TGTGCCAGCAGCGTCCTAGCGGGGGAAGAGACCCAGTACTTC

abundance: NA
j_gene: TRBJ2-3
d_gene: TRBD2
v_gene: TRBV5-4
CDR3aa: CASSSRLAANTDTQYF
CDR3nt: TGTGCCAGCAGCTCTCGACTAGCGGCAAACACAGATACGCAGTATTTT

abundance: many
j_gene: TRBJ2-5
d_gene: TRBD1
v_gene: TRBV18
CDR3aa: CASSPPGTGSKTQYF
CDR3nt: TGTGCCAGCTCACCACCGGGGACAGGCTCAAAGACCCAGTACTTC

abundance: many
j_gene: TRBJ2-4
d_gene: NA
v_gene: TRBV12-3/TRBV12-4
CDR3aa: CASTDMSDIQYF
CDR3nt: TGTGCCAGCACTGATATGAGTGACATTCAGTACTTC

abundance: many
j_gene: TRBJ1-5
d_gene: NA
v_gene: TRBV20-1
CDR3aa: CSARRDTEAQHF
CDR3nt: TGCAGTGCTCGTCGGGACACGGAGGCCCAGCATTTT

abundance: NA
j_gene: TRBJ2-3
d_gene: TRBD1
v_gene: TRBV10-3
CDR3aa: CAIKAGTGVGTDTQYF
CDR3nt: TGTGCCATCAAGGCCGGGACAGGGGTTGGCACAGATACGCAGTATTTT

abundance: few
j_gene: TRBJ2-7
d_gene: TRBD2
v_gene: TRBV9
CDR3aa: CASSPGTSGLQRGSYEQYF
CDR3nt: TGTGCCAGCAGCCCCGGGACTAGCGGCCTCCAAAGGGGCTCCTACGAGCAGTACTTC

abundance: many
j_gene: TRBJ2-1
d_gene: NA
v_gene: TRBV30
CDR3aa: CAWSVTYNEQFF
CDR3nt: TGTGCCTGGAGTGTAACGTACAATGAGCAGTTCTTC

abundance: NA
j_gene: TRBJ2-7
d_gene: NA
v_gene: TRBV28
CDR3aa: CASSLLQLSYEQYF
CDR3nt: TGTGCCAGCAGTTTATTACAGCTCTCCTACGAGCAGTACTTC

abundance: few
j_gene: TRBJ2-1
d_gene: TRBD1
v_gene: TRBV30
CDR3aa: CAWQDRPEDEQFF
CDR3nt: TGTGCCTGGCAGGACAGGCCGGAGGATGAGCAGTTCTTC

abundance: many
j_gene: TRBJ2-7
d_gene: NA
v_gene: TRBV11-2
CDR3aa: CASSFLLPAGSTDYEQYF
CDR3nt: TGTGCCAGCAGCTTCCTACTGCCCGCGGGTAGCACCGATTACGAGCAGTACTTC

abundance: NA
j_gene: TRBJ1-5
d_gene: NA
v_gene: TRBV19
CDR3aa: CASSIEGLNQPQHF
CDR3nt: TGTGCCAGTAGTATAGAAGGGTTGAATCAGCCCCAGCATTTT

abundance: many
j_gene: TRBJ2-7
d_gene: TRBD2
v_gene: TRBV3-1
CDR3aa: CASSQDLFKRGRYEQYF
CDR3nt: TGTGCCAGCAGCCAAGATCTCTTTAAGCGGGGACGCTACGAGCAGTACTTC

abundance: NA
j_gene: TRBJ2-2
d_gene: NA
v_gene: TRBV7-6
CDR3aa: CASSLAAQNTGELFF
CDR3nt: TGTGCCAGCAGCTTAGCAGCTCAGAACACCGGGGAGCTGTTTTTT

abundance: many
j_gene: TRBJ2-7
d_gene: NA
v_gene: TRBV7-6
CDR3aa: CASSLGGHTPKQYF
CDR3nt: TGTGCCAGCAGCTTGGGCGGGCACACACCGAAGCAGTACTTC

abundance: many
j_gene: TRBJ2-7
d_gene: NA
v_gene: TRBV6-2/TRBV6-3
CDR3aa: CASSLKGQVLEQYF
CDR3nt: TGTGCCAGCAGTCTAAAGGGGCAGGTCCTAGAGCAGTACTTC

abundance: NA
j_gene: TRBJ2-1
d_gene: NA
v_gene: TRBV7-6
CDR3aa: CASSPREGDLIGQFF
CDR3nt: TGTGCCAGCAGCCCTAGGGAGGGGGATCTGATTGGGCAGTTCTTC

abundance: many
j_gene: TRBJ1-5
d_gene: NA
v_gene: TRBV7-2
CDR3aa: CASSLGDTYSNQPQHF
CDR3nt: TGTGCCAGCAGCTTAGGGGACACCTATAGCAATCAGCCCCAGCATTTT

abundance: many
j_gene: TRBJ2-7
d_gene: TRBD1
v_gene: TRBV6-6
CDR3aa: CASSSTPQGVGYEQYF
CDR3nt: TGTGCCAGCAGTTCTACCCCACAGGGGGTGGGGTACGAGCAGTACTTC

abundance: few
j_gene: TRBJ2-7
d_gene: TRBD2
v_gene: TRBV12-3/TRBV12-4
CDR3aa: CASSFLRRGLAGEYTYEQYF
CDR3nt: TGTGCCAGCAGTTTTCTCCGTAGGGGACTAGCGGGAGAATACACCTACGAGCAGTACTTC

abundance: many
j_gene: TRBJ2-1
d_gene: TRBD1
v_gene: TRBV3-1
CDR3aa: CASSQGTLGTGGKYNEQFF
CDR3nt: TGTGCCAGCAGCCAAGGAACTCTTGGGACAGGGGGCAAATACAATGAGCAGTTCTTC

abundance: many
j_gene: TRBJ1-5
d_gene: NA
v_gene: TRBV20-1
CDR3aa: CSASLGTLSNQPQHF
CDR3nt: TGCAGTGCTAGTCTCGGGACATTGAGCAATCAGCCCCAGCATTTT

abundance: many
j_gene: TRBJ2-3
d_gene: TRBD2
v_gene: TRBV7-2
CDR3aa: CASSSPGLAGLSTDTQYF
CDR3nt: TGTGCCAGCAGCTCGCCGGGACTAGCGGGCCTAAGCACAGATACGCAGTATTTT

abundance: many
j_gene: TRBJ2-1
d_gene: TRBD2
v_gene: TRBV19
CDR3aa: CASSRTSKIDNEQFF
CDR3nt: TGTGCCAGTAGTCGGACTAGCAAAATCGACAATGAGCAGTTCTTC

abundance: NA
j_gene: TRBJ2-2
d_gene: NA
v_gene: TRBV6-1
CDR3aa: CASSETSDSENTGELFF
CDR3nt: TGTGCCAGCAGTGAGACTTCCGACAGCGAGAACACCGGGGAGCTGTTTTTT

abundance: many
j_gene: TRBJ2-7
d_gene: NA
v_gene: TRBV7-8
CDR3aa: CASRARSNSYEQYF
CDR3nt: TGTGCCAGCCGAGCCCGGAGCAACTCCTACGAGCAGTACTTC

abundance: NA
j_gene: TRBJ2-1
d_gene: NA
v_gene: TRBV24-1
CDR3aa: CATGIRGLRNEQFF
CDR3nt: TGTGCCACCGGGATCCGGGGCCTCCGCAATGAGCAGTTCTTC

abundance: many
j_gene: TRBJ2-1
d_gene: NA
v_gene: TRBV5-1
CDR3aa: CASSLKGAGQGEQFF
CDR3nt: TGCGCCAGCAGCCTGAAGGGCGCTGGCCAAGGTGAGCAGTTCTTC

abundance: NA
j_gene: TRBJ1-2
d_gene: NA
v_gene: TRBV7-2
CDR3aa: CASIKGANYGYTF
CDR3nt: TGTGCCAGCATCAAGGGGGCTAACTATGGCTACACCTTC

abundance: few
j_gene: TRBJ2-5
d_gene: NA
v_gene: TRBV6-5
CDR3aa: CASSYWSPQETQYF
CDR3nt: TGTGCCAGCAGTTACTGGAGCCCCCAAGAGACCCAGTACTTC

abundance: many
j_gene: TRBJ2-1
d_gene: NA
v_gene: TRBV20-1
CDR3aa: CSAREEVSFLNEQFF
CDR3nt: TGCAGTGCTAGAGAGGAGGTGTCCTTTTTAAATGAGCAGTTCTTC

abundance: many
j_gene: TRBJ1-5
d_gene: NA
v_gene: TRBV7-9
CDR3aa: CASSPGGFEQPQHF
CDR3nt: TGTGCCAGCAGCCCTGGGGGTTTTGAGCAGCCCCAGCATTTT

abundance: few
j_gene: TRBJ2-1
d_gene: NA
v_gene: TRBV6-1
CDR3aa: CASSEAASYNEQFF
CDR3nt: TGTGCCAGCAGTGAAGCGGCGAGCTACAATGAGCAGTTCTTC

abundance: NA
j_gene: TRBJ2-3
d_gene: NA
v_gene: TRBV11-2
CDR3aa: CASSLVPGFADTQYF
CDR3nt: TGTGCCAGCAGCTTAGTCCCAGGGTTTGCAGATACGCAGTATTTT

abundance: many
j_gene: TRBJ2-5
d_gene: NA
v_gene: TRBV7-8
CDR3aa: CASSPSGAVQETQYF
CDR3nt: TGTGCCAGCAGCCCTTCCGGAGCGGTACAAGAGACCCAGTACTTC

abundance: few
j_gene: TRBJ1-2
d_gene: NA
v_gene: TRBV9
CDR3aa: CASSVGRGHYGYTF
CDR3nt: TGTGCCAGCAGCGTAGGCAGGGGTCACTATGGCTACACCTTC

abundance: many
j_gene: TRBJ2-7
d_gene: TRBD1
v_gene: TRBV20-1
CDR3aa: CSAREAPGQGTYEQYF
CDR3nt: TGCAGTGCTAGAGAGGCTCCGGGACAGGGGACCTACGAGCAGTACTTC

abundance: many
j_gene: TRBJ2-2
d_gene: TRBD2
v_gene: TRBV4-1
CDR3aa: CASSQLAGKVTGELFF
CDR3nt: TGCGCCAGCAGCCAACTAGCGGGAAAGGTGACCGGGGAGCTGTTTTTT

abundance: many
j_gene: TRBJ1-4
d_gene: NA
v_gene: TRBV4-2
CDR3aa: CASSQDTRGGDEKLFF
CDR3nt: TGTGCCAGCAGCCAAGATACGAGGGGAGGGGATGAAAAACTGTTTTTT

abundance: many
j_gene: TRBJ1-1
d_gene: NA
v_gene: TRBV20-1
CDR3aa: CSARDRTIMGTEAFF
CDR3nt: TGCAGTGCTAGAGATCGGACCATCATGGGGACTGAAGCTTTCTTT

abundance: many
j_gene: TRBJ2-3
d_gene: NA
v_gene: TRBV10-2
CDR3aa: CASSDAADTQYF
CDR3nt: TGCGCCAGCAGTGACGCCGCAGATACGCAGTATTTT

abundance: many
j_gene: TRBJ2-1
d_gene: NA
v_gene: TRBV6-5
CDR3aa: CASTQLDEQFF
CDR3nt: TGTGCCAGCACCCAACTCGATGAGCAGTTCTTC

abundance: many
j_gene: TRBJ1-1
d_gene: TRBD1
v_gene: TRBV28
CDR3aa: CASSFIGQGVVNTEAFF
CDR3nt: TGTGCCAGCAGTTTTATAGGACAGGGGGTGGTGAACACTGAAGCTTTCTTT

abundance: many
j_gene: TRBJ1-4
d_gene: TRBD1
v_gene: TRBV29-1
CDR3aa: CSVGQGTTNEKLFF
CDR3nt: TGCAGCGTAGGACAGGGTACAACTAATGAAAAACTGTTTTTT

abundance: few
j_gene: TRBJ2-2
d_gene: NA
v_gene: TRBV20-1
CDR3aa: CSARVIRGRATGELFF
CDR3nt: TGCAGTGCTAGAGTGATCAGGGGTCGGGCCACCGGGGAGCTGTTTTTT

abundance: few
j_gene: TRBJ1-3
d_gene: TRBD1
v_gene: TRBV7-9
CDR3aa: CASSPGQGNTIYF
CDR3nt: TGTGCCAGTTCTCCGGGACAGGGGAACACCATATATTTT

abundance: many
j_gene: TRBJ2-4
d_gene: NA
v_gene: TRBV6-6
CDR3aa: CASSIESGSAKNIQYF
CDR3nt: TGTGCCAGCAGTATCGAAAGCGGGTCCGCCAAAAACATTCAGTACTTC

abundance: many
j_gene: TRBJ2-1
d_gene: TRBD2
v_gene: TRBV5-1
CDR3aa: CASSTSPSGSSYNEQFF
CDR3nt: TGCGCCAGCAGCACTTCTCCTAGCGGGAGTTCCTACAATGAGCAGTTCTTC

abundance: few
j_gene: TRBJ1-4
d_gene: NA
v_gene: TRBV7-8
CDR3aa: CASSFPQVGLPNEKLFF
CDR3nt: TGTGCCAGCAGCTTTCCCCAAGTTGGGTTGCCTAATGAAAAACTGTTTTTT

abundance: NA
j_gene: TRBJ2-5
d_gene: TRBD1
v_gene: TRBV6-1
CDR3aa: CASSATADRGLPETQYF
CDR3nt: TGTGCCAGCAGTGCAACAGCGGACAGGGGGCTCCCAGAGACCCAGTACTTC